This T cell receptor beta chain is drawn from a study of post-analysis software for immune sequencing data. With regard to this clonotype: The antigen is undetermined.

The V and J ends lost 0 bases and 4 bases respectively, with 9 bases between them. The CDR3 length is 14 residues. CDR1 and CDR2 from the germline V gene are MNHNY and SVGAGI (reference sequence). Study conclusions and caveats: Same-batch samples co-clustered strongly by F measure. Five or six TRBV segments were more frequent in patients than controls; TRBV5-6, TRBV5-1 and TRBV20-1 belonged to this group. Significantly lower normalized Chao1 diversity was found in patients with multiple sclerosis relative to controls.

Unique molecular identifiers had been added to the TCR beta cDNA libraries. Input populations of 1 to 10 million T cells gave rise to approximately 500,000 cDNA molecules. TCRdb fed the PCR reads into MiXCR, producing one record per CDR3 protein. The table shows about half a million distinct CDR3 sequences, with around 36% occurring only once. The sample comprised blood. This receptor was obtained from a girl between 2 and 17 years old with multiple sclerosis. The chain couples TRBV6-6 to TRBJ2-5, with D perhaps TRBD2 (5 bases). The CDR3 protein is CASSYSSAAETQYF. Written as DNA, the CDR3 is TGTGCCAGCAGTTACTCTTCAGCGGCAGAGACCCAGTACTTC.